A selection of T cell receptor beta chains follows, all from one sample in a study of tumor and adjacent non-tumor tissue in lung cancer. TCRdb processed the multiplex PCR reads anew with MiXCR; each CDR3 protein has one entry. The sample carries roughly 67,000 distinct CDR3 sequences, about three fifths recorded once. Sequencing input: lung tumor tissue. The receptors shown here come from a man aged 50 to 59 with non-small cell lung cancer. CDR3s include the opening cysteine and the closing phenylalanine or tryptophan. Each record gives: J gene, clone size, CDR3 length, V gene, D gene, CDR3 DNA, CDR3 protein. The D gene is left open where the match is weak. Part of the rows lack a size; the others show once, few, many or a class for expanded clones.

j_call: TRBJ2-7
clone_size: .
cdr3_length: 16
v_call: TRBV11-2
d_call: TRBD1
cdr3_nt: TGTGCCAGCATCTTCGCTCGGACAGGGGAAGGGGTCGAGCAGTACTTC
cdr3_aa: CASIFARTGEGVEQYF

j_call: TRBJ2-7
clone_size: many
cdr3_length: 14
v_call: TRBV7-8
d_call: .
cdr3_nt: TGTGCCAGCAGCTTAGCAGGGGACGCCTACGAGCAGTACTTC
cdr3_aa: CASSLAGDAYEQYF

j_call: TRBJ2-7
clone_size: many
cdr3_length: 13
v_call: TRBV30
d_call: TRBD2
cdr3_nt: TGTGCCTGGAACGGGAGGGGGTTGGGCGAGCAGTACTTC
cdr3_aa: CAWNGRGLGEQYF

j_call: TRBJ2-1
clone_size: .
cdr3_length: 17
v_call: TRBV28
d_call: TRBD2
cdr3_nt: TGTACCAGCAGTTTGTGGACTAGCGGGGGAGAATACAATGAGCGGTTCTTC
cdr3_aa: CTSSLWTSGGEYNERFF

j_call: TRBJ2-3
clone_size: many
cdr3_length: 18
v_call: TRBV11-2
d_call: TRBD2
cdr3_nt: TGTGCCAGCAGCTTGGTCAGTAGCGGGGGGATAAGCACAGATACGCAGTATTTT
cdr3_aa: CASSLVSSGGISTDTQYF

j_call: TRBJ2-3
clone_size: .
cdr3_length: 13
v_call: TRBV11-2
d_call: TRBD1
cdr3_nt: TGTGCCAGCAGCCCAGGGACAGGCGCTACGCAGTATTTT
cdr3_aa: CASSPGTGATQYF

j_call: TRBJ2-4
clone_size: few
cdr3_length: 17
v_call: TRBV28
d_call: TRBD2
cdr3_nt: TGTGCCAGCAGTTCGGGGAGTAGCGGGAGCCCCCAAAACATTCAGTACTTC
cdr3_aa: CASSSGSSGSPQNIQYF

j_call: TRBJ1-2
clone_size: .
cdr3_length: 12
v_call: TRBV4-1
d_call: .
cdr3_nt: TGCGCCAGCAGCCGTCTCTGGTACGGCTACACCTTC
cdr3_aa: CASSRLWYGYTF

j_call: TRBJ1-6
clone_size: many
cdr3_length: 15
v_call: TRBV10-2
d_call: TRBD1
cdr3_nt: TGCGCCAGCAGTGCCCGGACAGGGAATAATTCACCCCTCCACTTT
cdr3_aa: CASSARTGNNSPLHF

j_call: TRBJ1-1
clone_size: .
cdr3_length: 16
v_call: TRBV11-2
d_call: TRBD1
cdr3_nt: TGTGGCAGCAGCATTCGGACAGGGGGCTGGGACTCTGAAGCTTTCTTT
cdr3_aa: CGSSIRTGGWDSEAFF

j_call: TRBJ1-4
clone_size: many
cdr3_length: 9
v_call: TRBV5-8
d_call: .
cdr3_nt: TGTGCCAGCGGGGGAAAACTGTTTTTT
cdr3_aa: CASGGKLFF

j_call: TRBJ2-3
clone_size: .
cdr3_length: 14
v_call: TRBV5-1
d_call: .
cdr3_nt: TGCGCCAGCGGCGGAGGATCAACCACAGATACGCAATATTTT
cdr3_aa: CASGGGSTTDTQYF

j_call: TRBJ2-6
clone_size: many
cdr3_length: 14
v_call: TRBV7-8
d_call: .
cdr3_nt: TGTGCCAGCAGCCTGGCGTGGGGGGCCAACGTCCTGACTTTC
cdr3_aa: CASSLAWGANVLTF

j_call: TRBJ2-3
clone_size: .
cdr3_length: 17
v_call: TRBV30
d_call: TRBD2
cdr3_nt: TGTGCCTGGACCACACTCGGGGGACTAGTTGGGGCAGATACGCAGTATTTT
cdr3_aa: CAWTTLGGLVGADTQYF

j_call: TRBJ2-7
clone_size: .
cdr3_length: 11
v_call: TRBV12-3/TRBV12-4
d_call: TRBD1
cdr3_nt: TGTGCCAGCAGAAGAGGGGACAGGCAGTACTTC
cdr3_aa: CASRRGDRQYF

j_call: TRBJ2-7
clone_size: .
cdr3_length: 14
v_call: TRBV6-5
d_call: .
cdr3_nt: TGTGCCAGCAATGCCTTGTGGAAACTTTACGAGCAGTACTTC
cdr3_aa: CASNALWKLYEQYF

j_call: TRBJ1-5
clone_size: .
cdr3_length: 13
v_call: TRBV20-1
d_call: .
cdr3_nt: TGCAGTACTAGGGCGGATCAAGGCCAGCACCAGCATTTT
cdr3_aa: CSTRADQGQHQHF

j_call: TRBJ2-7
clone_size: many
cdr3_length: 13
v_call: TRBV5-6
d_call: .
cdr3_nt: TGTGCCAGCAGCCCGGGACACTCCTACGAGCAGTACTTC
cdr3_aa: CASSPGHSYEQYF

j_call: TRBJ2-3
clone_size: many
cdr3_length: 13
v_call: TRBV11-2
d_call: .
cdr3_nt: TGTGCCAGCAGCTTAAGTTTCCCAGATACGCAGTATTTT
cdr3_aa: CASSLSFPDTQYF

j_call: TRBJ2-3
clone_size: many
cdr3_length: 11
v_call: TRBV6-1
d_call: .
cdr3_nt: TGTGGTAGCTCTAGCACAGATACGCAGTATTTT
cdr3_aa: CGSSSTDTQYF

j_call: TRBJ2-3
clone_size: .
cdr3_length: 15
v_call: TRBV29-1
d_call: TRBD2
cdr3_nt: TGCAGCGTTCCCGGGACTAGCGGAAGCATAGATACGCAGTATTTT
cdr3_aa: CSVPGTSGSIDTQYF

j_call: TRBJ2-7
clone_size: .
cdr3_length: 15
v_call: TRBV7-2
d_call: TRBD2
cdr3_nt: TGTGCCAGCAGCCTATATCCGGGAGGGACCCACGAGCAGTACTTC
cdr3_aa: CASSLYPGGTHEQYF

j_call: TRBJ1-5
clone_size: .
cdr3_length: 15
v_call: TRBV7-8
d_call: .
cdr3_nt: TGTGCCAGCAGCTTAGCACCGGAGGGCAATCAGCCCCAGCATTTT
cdr3_aa: CASSLAPEGNQPQHF

j_call: TRBJ1-6
clone_size: .
cdr3_length: 15
v_call: TRBV6-6
d_call: .
cdr3_nt: TGTGCCAGCAGTTATGAAACAGAGGGAGGTGGACCCCTCCACTTT
cdr3_aa: CASSYETEGGGPLHF

j_call: TRBJ1-5
clone_size: .
cdr3_length: 14
v_call: TRBV5-1
d_call: .
cdr3_nt: TGCACCAGCAGCTTGGATTGCGGAGGTCAGCCCCAGCATTTT
cdr3_aa: CTSSLDCGGQPQHF

j_call: TRBJ2-6
clone_size: many
cdr3_length: 16
v_call: TRBV6-5
d_call: .
cdr3_nt: TGTGCCAGCAGTTCCCGGGCCCGCTCTGGGGCCAACGTCCTGACTTTC
cdr3_aa: CASSSRARSGANVLTF

j_call: TRBJ2-3
clone_size: many
cdr3_length: 15
v_call: TRBV20-1
d_call: TRBD2
cdr3_nt: TGCAGTGCTACCCCGACTAGCGGGAGTGGGAATACGCAGTATTTT
cdr3_aa: CSATPTSGSGNTQYF

j_call: TRBJ2-2
clone_size: many
cdr3_length: 15
v_call: TRBV6-5
d_call: .
cdr3_nt: TGTGCCAGCAGCCCAAACCCAGGAGGTACCGGGGAGCTGTTTTTT
cdr3_aa: CASSPNPGGTGELFF

j_call: TRBJ2-2
clone_size: .
cdr3_length: 13
v_call: TRBV4-2
d_call: .
cdr3_nt: TGTGCCAGCGGCGAGGTAAACACCGGGGAGCTGTTTTTT
cdr3_aa: CASGEVNTGELFF

j_call: TRBJ2-4
clone_size: many
cdr3_length: 17
v_call: TRBV18
d_call: .
cdr3_nt: TGTGCCAGCTCACCGAAACTAGCTGGAGGGGGCAAAAACATTCAGTACTTC
cdr3_aa: CASSPKLAGGGKNIQYF

j_call: TRBJ1-2
clone_size: .
cdr3_length: 11
v_call: TRBV29-1
d_call: .
cdr3_nt: TGCAGCGTTGAAGGGGAAGTTGGCTACAGCTTC
cdr3_aa: CSVEGEVGYSF

j_call: TRBJ2-1
clone_size: many
cdr3_length: 12
v_call: TRBV14
d_call: .
cdr3_nt: TGTGCCAGCAGTACGTCATGGGTAGAGCAGTTCTTC
cdr3_aa: CASSTSWVEQFF

j_call: TRBJ1-3
clone_size: many
cdr3_length: 12
v_call: TRBV29-1
d_call: TRBD1
cdr3_nt: TGCAGCTCCACAGGGGCTGGAAACACCATATATTTT
cdr3_aa: CSSTGAGNTIYF

j_call: TRBJ2-1
clone_size: few
cdr3_length: 13
v_call: TRBV7-9
d_call: .
cdr3_nt: TGTGCCAGCAGCTTAGCGCTTATCAATGAGCAGTTCTTC
cdr3_aa: CASSLALINEQFF

j_call: TRBJ1-4
clone_size: .
cdr3_length: 16
v_call: TRBV21-1
d_call: .
cdr3_nt: TGTGCCAGCAGCAGGCGGGACGTGTCTTCTAATGAAAAACTGTTTTTT
cdr3_aa: CASSRRDVSSNEKLFF

j_call: TRBJ2-1
clone_size: many
cdr3_length: 15
v_call: TRBV10-3
d_call: TRBD1
cdr3_nt: TGTGCCATCAGTGAGTCGGGACAGGGAAGGGGTGAGCAGTTCTTC
cdr3_aa: CAISESGQGRGEQFF

j_call: TRBJ2-3
clone_size: many
cdr3_length: 13
v_call: TRBV28
d_call: .
cdr3_nt: TGTGCCAGCCGTGCGGGGATAGTCAATACGCAGTATTTT
cdr3_aa: CASRAGIVNTQYF

j_call: TRBJ2-2
clone_size: .
cdr3_length: 14
v_call: TRBV5-1
d_call: TRBD1
cdr3_nt: TGCGCCAGCAGCGATGGACAGGGGGCCGGGGAGCTGTTTTTT
cdr3_aa: CASSDGQGAGELFF

j_call: TRBJ1-2
clone_size: .
cdr3_length: 16
v_call: TRBV20-1
d_call: .
cdr3_nt: TGCAGTGCGATCGATATCGGGGGGTCGGTCAACTATGGCTACACCTTC
cdr3_aa: CSAIDIGGSVNYGYTF

j_call: TRBJ2-7
clone_size: .
cdr3_length: 14
v_call: TRBV10-3
d_call: .
cdr3_nt: TGTGCCATCAGTGAGTCGGTACAGGGTTACGAGCAGTACTTC
cdr3_aa: CAISESVQGYEQYF

j_call: TRBJ1-6
clone_size: .
cdr3_length: 16
v_call: TRBV5-1
d_call: TRBD1
cdr3_nt: TGCGCCAGCAGCATGCAACTGGGACAGAGAAATTCACCCCTCCACTTT
cdr3_aa: CASSMQLGQRNSPLHF

j_call: TRBJ1-1
clone_size: few
cdr3_length: 13
v_call: TRBV5-1
d_call: .
cdr3_nt: TGCGCCAGCAGCTTGGAAAGGAACACTGAAGCTTTCTTT
cdr3_aa: CASSLERNTEAFF

j_call: TRBJ2-3
clone_size: .
cdr3_length: 17
v_call: TRBV4-1
d_call: .
cdr3_nt: TGCACCAGCAGCCGAGATCGGGGATGGGGCCCCCCAGATACGCAGTATTTT
cdr3_aa: CTSSRDRGWGPPDTQYF

j_call: TRBJ1-2
clone_size: many
cdr3_length: 13
v_call: TRBV5-4
d_call: .
cdr3_nt: TGTGCCAGCAGCCGACAGATCGACTATGGCTACACCTTC
cdr3_aa: CASSRQIDYGYTF

j_call: TRBJ1-2
clone_size: many
cdr3_length: 13
v_call: TRBV6-5
d_call: .
cdr3_nt: TGTGCCAGCAGTTACAAGGACAACTATGGCTACACCTTC
cdr3_aa: CASSYKDNYGYTF

j_call: TRBJ1-1
clone_size: many
cdr3_length: 14
v_call: TRBV6-5
d_call: .
cdr3_nt: TGTGCCAGCAGTTACGGGGACATGTTTGGGGAAGCTTTCTTT
cdr3_aa: CASSYGDMFGEAFF

j_call: TRBJ2-7
clone_size: many
cdr3_length: 14
v_call: TRBV5-1
d_call: .
cdr3_nt: TGCGCCAGCAGCTTTCGTCCGGGGTCTGACGAGCAGTACTTC
cdr3_aa: CASSFRPGSDEQYF

j_call: TRBJ1-2
clone_size: .
cdr3_length: 11
v_call: TRBV20-1
d_call: .
cdr3_nt: TGCAGTGCTAGTCTGGGGTATGGCTACACCTTC
cdr3_aa: CSASLGYGYTF

j_call: TRBJ2-1
clone_size: .
cdr3_length: 14
v_call: TRBV27
d_call: TRBD2
cdr3_nt: TGTGGCAGCACCGGGGGACTAGCGGGTAATGAGCAGTTCTTC
cdr3_aa: CGSTGGLAGNEQFF

j_call: TRBJ2-3
clone_size: many
cdr3_length: 18
v_call: TRBV4-1
d_call: .
cdr3_nt: TGCGCCAGCAGCCAAGATAATGGACGGAGCGATACCACAGATACGCAGTATTTT
cdr3_aa: CASSQDNGRSDTTDTQYF

j_call: TRBJ1-4
clone_size: .
cdr3_length: 17
v_call: TRBV30
d_call: .
cdr3_nt: TGTGCCTGGAGCGCAGGGGCAGGGGTGCCGGGAGGAGAAAAGCTGTTTTTT
cdr3_aa: CAWSAGAGVPGGEKLFF

j_call: TRBJ2-5
clone_size: .
cdr3_length: 12
v_call: TRBV7-8
d_call: TRBD2
cdr3_nt: TGTGCCAGCGGGGGAGGGGACGAGACCAAGTACTTT
cdr3_aa: CASGGGDETKYF

j_call: TRBJ2-2
clone_size: .
cdr3_length: 16
v_call: TRBV7-9
d_call: TRBD2
cdr3_nt: TGTGCCATCAGCGCAGCTAGCGGGACGTACCCCGGGGAGCTGTTTTTT
cdr3_aa: CAISAASGTYPGELFF

j_call: TRBJ2-2
clone_size: .
cdr3_length: 16
v_call: TRBV24-1
d_call: .
cdr3_nt: TGTGCCACCAGTGATTTCGGCAAGGGGAACACCGGGGAGCTGTTTTTT
cdr3_aa: CATSDFGKGNTGELFF

j_call: TRBJ2-7
clone_size: .
cdr3_length: 14
v_call: TRBV20-1
d_call: .
cdr3_nt: TGCAGTACTGCCCAAAGACCGGGGGTCTACGAGCAGTACTTC
cdr3_aa: CSTAQRPGVYEQYF

j_call: TRBJ2-1
clone_size: once
cdr3_length: 17
v_call: TRBV28
d_call: TRBD2
cdr3_nt: TGTGCCAGCAGTTTGTGGATCAGCGGGGGAGAATACAATGAGCAGTTCTTC
cdr3_aa: CASSLWISGGEYNEQFF

j_call: TRBJ1-5
clone_size: .
cdr3_length: 13
v_call: TRBV6-5
d_call: TRBD1
cdr3_nt: TGTGCCTGCAGACAGGGCAATAATCAGCCCCAGCATTTT
cdr3_aa: CACRQGNNQPQHF

j_call: TRBJ1-5
clone_size: .
cdr3_length: 15
v_call: TRBV20-1
d_call: TRBD1
cdr3_nt: TGCATTGCAGGAACAGGGGGCAGGAGCAATCAGCCCCAGCAATTT
cdr3_aa: CIAGTGGRSNQPQQF

j_call: TRBJ2-2
clone_size: .
cdr3_length: 15
v_call: TRBV12-3/TRBV12-4
d_call: .
cdr3_nt: TGTGCCAGTAGCCCAGGCAAGGGTGGGATCGGGGAGCTGTTTTTT
cdr3_aa: CASSPGKGGIGELFF

j_call: TRBJ1-4
clone_size: medium-sized
cdr3_length: 14
v_call: TRBV6-1
d_call: TRBD1
cdr3_nt: TGTGCCAGCAGTGTACAGGGGGCTAATGAAAAACTGTTTTTT
cdr3_aa: CASSVQGANEKLFF